These 32 T cell receptor beta chains were sequenced from one sample in a study of blood T cell repertoires in COVID-19. Clones were sequenced by immunoSEQ multiplex PCR, and TCRdb holds only the in-frame ones, with some missing. The data show a few hundred thousand clones, 80% to 90% seen once. Material for sequencing was PBMCs or T cells enriched from blood (not recorded which). These receptor sequences come from a man aged 35 to 55 who had recovered from COVID-19.

This chain uses TRBV6-5 with TRBJ2-7, with TRBD2 identical over 10 bases. Unmatched junction bases numbered 10, after V lost 9 bases and J lost 5 bases. Germline values: CDR1 MNHEY, CDR2 SVGAGI. The CDR3 covers 14 residues. As DNA, the CDR3 is TGTGCCAGTATCGATTTTAGCGGGAGGAACGAGCAGTACTTC. Amino acids: CASIDFSGRNEQYF.

This clone was observed once. The rearrangement joins TRBV14 to TRBJ2-7, with 10 bases matching TRBD1. Germline CDR1 SGHDN, CDR2 FVKESK. The CDR3 is made up of 18 amino acids. The V and J ends lost 4 bases and 2 bases, in that order; junction bases with no gene match: 14. CDR3 in DNA: TGTGCCAGCAGCCCCGCACTTAGACAGGGGGCTCAAACCTACGAGCAGTACTTC. Translated: CASSPALRQGAQTYEQYF.

This clone has more than one count but fewer than ten. The chain employs TRBV11-2 and TRBJ2-7; D is unresolved. V lost 1 base and J lost 2, with 9 bases in between. The CDR3 is 14 amino acids. CDR1 is SGHAT, CDR2 FQNNGV, per germline. The chain's CDR3 is CASSLVGSAYEQYF. The DNA of the CDR3 is TGTGCCAGCAGCTTAGTCGGCAGCGCCTACGAGCAGTACTTC.

The chain links TRBV9 to TRBJ2-7, with TRBD1 identical over 7 bases. The V and J ends lost 0 bases and 0 bases, in that order; junction bases with no gene match: 6. Germline values: CDR1 SGDLS, CDR2 YYNGEE. This CDR3 is 16 amino acids long. The CDR3 nucleotides read TGTGCCAGCAGCGTAGGCACAGGGGCCAACTCCTACGAGCAGTACTTC. This translates into CASSVGTGANSYEQYF. The full variable domain, rest sourced from reference TRBV9 and TRBJ2-7, is DSGVTQTPKHLITATGQRVTLRCSPRSGDLSVYWYQQSLDQGLQFLIQYYNGEERAKGNILERFSAQQFPDLHSELNLSSLELGDSALYFCASSVGTGANSYEQYFGPGTRLTVT.

This clone was counted only a few times. The genes are TRBV7-9 and TRBJ2-1, with 7 bases matching TRBD2. Per the germline V gene, CDR1 is SEHNR and CDR2 is FQNEAQ (reference sequence). This CDR3 is 16 amino acids long. Trimming cost V 3 bases and J 4 bases; bases outside gene matches: 9. CDR3 coding DNA: TGTGCCAGCAGCTTGTCTAGCGGAGAAGGATACAATGAGCAGTTCTTC. Translated, it gives CASSLSSGEGYNEQFF.

CDR3 loop: CASRWGGGNEKLFF. CDR3 in DNA: TGTGCCAGCCGTTGGGGAGGCGGGAATGAAAAACTGTTTTTT. The chain links TRBV19 to TRBJ1-4; D is unresolved. CDR3 size: 14 residues. The ends were cut back, 9 bases at V and 5 bases at J, with 16 bases in the middle. Germline V CDR1 and CDR2: LNHDA, SQIVND (reference sequence).

The chain carries TRBV27 and TRBJ2-6; TRBD2 is a possible D gene (5 bases). This CDR3 is 17 amino acids long. The V end lost 7 bases, the J end lost 0 bases, and 16 bases lay between the germline ends. CDR1 MNHEY and CDR2 SMNVEV come from the germline V gene (reference sequence). The CDR3 spells CASTERGQLSGANVLTF. In DNA, the CDR3 is TGTGCCAGCACGGAAAGAGGGCAACTCTCTGGGGCCAACGTCCTGACTTTC.

V gene TRBV14 combines with J gene TRBJ1-2, with D uncertain. Trimming took off 4 bases at V and 2 bases at J, with 5 bases between the two ends. The CDR3 sequence is 12 residues long. Germline CDR1 SGHDN, CDR2 FVKESK. As DNA, the CDR3 is TGTGCCAGCAGCCCACAGAACTATGGCTACACCTTC. Protein: CASSPQNYGYTF.

Only one count was recorded for this clone. This chain joins TRBV4-2 and TRBJ1-6, with D uncertain. The CDR3 loop spans 18 amino acids. Germline V lookup: CDR1 LGHNA, CDR2 YNFKEQ. Between the trimmed V and J ends, which lost 1 base and 0 bases, there was a span of 13 bases. The CDR3 DNA follows: TGTGCCAGCAGCCAAGTGGCGGCGGATAGCTCCTATAATTCACCCCTCCACTTT. It encodes CASSQVAADSSYNSPLHF.

DNA for the CDR3: TGCAGCGTTGTTAGTAGGGCGGGGGCGATCTACGAGCAGTACTTC. It specifies CSVVSRAGAIYEQYF. The chain links TRBV29-1 to TRBJ2-7, with D perhaps matching TRBD2 (7 bases). CDR1 and CDR2 (germline): SQVTM, ANQGSEA. V was cut by 4 bases and J by 3 bases, with 19 bases left in between. The CDR3 extends over 15 amino acids.

The chain carries TRBV14 and TRBJ2-7; D unclear. The CDR3 is 12 amino acids. V was trimmed by 3 bases and J by 5 bases, leaving 8 bases between them. Germline CDR1 and CDR2: SGHDN and FVKESK. CDR3 sequence reads: CASSQLTDEQYF. The CDR3 region has the DNA TGTGCCAGCAGCCAGCTTACGGACGAGCAGTACTTC.

The table lists this clone with a count of one. The J gene is TRBJ2-5, the V gene TRBV27; 7 bases are a match to TRBD1. CDR3 length: 15 residues. The V gene's germline CDR1 is MNHEY and CDR2 SMNVEV (reference sequence). The ends lost 2 bases at V and 2 bases at J; junction bases unmatched: 5. In nucleotides, the CDR3 is TGTGCCAGCAGTTTAACGAGGGGACAGCAAGAGACCCAGTACTTC. Its protein is CASSLTRGQQETQYF.

The CDR3 protein is CASSGQSDTQYF. As DNA, the CDR3 is TGTGCCAGCAGCGGACAGTCAGATACGCAGTATTTT. The rearrangement links TRBV7-9 to TRBJ2-3; tentatively, D is TRBD1 (6 bases). The CDR3 runs 12 residues. Deletions cut 5 bases from V and 4 bases from J, with 7 bases between. The germline V gene encodes CDR1 SEHNR and CDR2 FQNEAQ (reference sequence). The variable domain in full, with the rest retrieved from reference TRBV7-9 and TRBJ2-3, is DTGVSQNPRHKITKRGQNVTFRCDPISEHNRLYWYRQTLGQGPEFLTYFQNEAQLEKSRLLSDRFSAERPKGSFSTLEIQRTEQGDSAMYLCASSGQSDTQYFGPGTRLTVL.

This clone showed up just once. The CDR3 nucleotides are TGTGCCAGCAGTTTCCGGACAGGGAGCGGATATGAGCAGTTCTTC. Protein product: CASSFRTGSGYEQFF. V usage is TRBV27 and J usage is TRBJ2-1; 8 nucleotides match TRBD1. The CDR3 spans 15 residues. V lost 3 bases and J lost 8; bases outside the gene matches: 9. Germline CDR1 MNHEY, CDR2 SMNVEV (reference sequence).

V usage is TRBV6-5 and J usage is TRBJ1-2; a weak D match, TRBD1 (6 bases). V lost 2 bases and J lost 5, with 12 bases in between. The germline V gene has CDR1 MNHEY and CDR2 SVGAGI. This CDR3 has 14 amino acids. CDR3 DNA sequence: TGTGCCAGCAGTTACGACAGGAACCTTTATGGCTACACCTTC. Translating gives CASSYDRNLYGYTF.

The rearrangement links TRBV30 to TRBJ1-1, with 7 bases identical to TRBD1. The CDR3 contains 14 residues. CDR1 and CDR2 from the germline V gene are GTSNPN and SVGIG (reference sequence). J lost 1 base, V lost 5 bases, and 7 bases had no gene match. Written as DNA, the CDR3 is TGTGCCTGGTGGCCCTGGACAGGGAACACTGAAGCTTTCTTT. Its protein product is CAWWPWTGNTEAFF.

About this clone itself: One end of the junction fails to match germline, which may point to a read error. The V gene is TRBV18, the J gene TRBJ2-4; perhaps TRBD2 as D (5 bases). This CDR3 has 16 residues. Germline CDR1 is KGHSH and CDR2 is LQKENI. CDR3 amino acids: CASPPGQEEAKNIQYF. The CDR3 DNA is TGTGCCAGCCCACCTGGTCAGGAGGAAGCCAAAAACATTCAGTACTTC.

This clone was recorded once. The J gene is TRBJ2-7, the V gene TRBV28; 9 bases map to TRBD1. Germline V gene sequence: CDR1 MDHEN, CDR2 SYDVKM. The CDR3 runs 15 residues. V was pared by 10 bases and J by 3 bases, with 13 bases of the junction left unmatched. The CDR3 is CATFQPGQGGYEQYF. CDR3 coding DNA: TGTGCCACCTTCCAGCCGGGACAGGGAGGCTACGAGCAGTACTTC.

The V gene is TRBV19, the J gene TRBJ2-2; 9 nucleotides align to TRBD1. The CDR3 is made up of 19 amino acids. From germline, CDR1 is LNHDA and CDR2 SQIVND (reference sequence). Losses at the gene ends were 2 bases for V and 1 base for J; bases not matched to a gene: 11. CDR3 region: CASSIFFLSGQGNTGELFF. The CDR3 nucleotides are TGTGCCAGTAGTATATTTTTTTTATCGGGACAGGGGAACACCGGGGAGCTGTTTTTT.

J is TRBJ1-1 and V is TRBV5-8, with 7 positions matching TRBD1. Unmatched junction bases numbered 7, after V lost 2 bases and J lost 0 bases. Per the germline V gene, CDR1 is SGHTS and CDR2 is YDEGEE. This CDR3 spans 16 amino acids. The CDR3 spells CASSFDRAGMNTEAFF. DNA for the CDR3: TGTGCCAGCAGCTTTGACAGGGCTGGGATGAACACTGAAGCTTTCTTT.

The chain is built from TRBV24-1 and TRBJ1-5; 7 bases map to TRBD1. Germline V gene sequence: CDR1 KGHDR, CDR2 SFDVKD. The CDR3 spans 14 residues. J gave up 0 bases and V 5 bases, and 0 bases lay outside the gene matches. The CDR3 bases are TGTGCCACCAGTGGACAGGGTAGCAATCAGCCCCAGCATTTT. This gives the protein CATSGQGSNQPQHF.

J is TRBJ2-7 and V is TRBV5-1; 7 bases line up with TRBD1. The CDR3 is 13 residues long. The germline gives CDR1 SGHRS, CDR2 YFSETQ. The J segment lost 4 bases and the V segment lost 4 bases, leaving 5 bases of the junction unmatched. The CDR3: CASSPRGQYEQYF. The CDR3 nucleotides are TGCGCCAGCAGCCCCAGGGGACAGTACGAGCAGTACTTC.

V and J are TRBV18 and TRBJ1-2, with 7 bases lining up with TRBD1. Germline CDR1 reads KGHSH; CDR2 reads LQKENI. This CDR3 spans 14 amino acids. The V segment lost 5 bases and the J segment 1 base; nucleotides outside the gene matches: 4. As DNA, the CDR3 is TGTGCCAGCTCAGACGGGACAGTTAACTATGGCTACACCTTC. Amino acids: CASSDGTVNYGYTF.

This chain joins TRBV2 and TRBJ2-1; 7 nucleotides align to TRBD1. V was pared by 8 bases and J by 4 bases, with 2 bases of the junction left unmatched. CDR1 SNHLY and CDR2 FYNNEI come from the germline V gene. This CDR3 is 12 amino acids long. CDR3 protein: CASRDRYNEQFF. The CDR3 DNA reads as TGTGCCAGCCGGGACAGATACAATGAGCAGTTCTTC.

The chain joins TRBV7-2 to TRBJ1-5; D is undetermined. The CDR3 extends over 14 amino acids. Germline assignment: CDR1 SGHTA and CDR2 FQGNSA. The ends were cut back, 1 base at V and 8 bases at J, with 12 bases in the middle. CDR3 residues: CASSLESYYKPQHF. In DNA form, the CDR3 reads TGTGCCAGCAGCTTAGAGTCATACTACAAGCCCCAGCATTTT.

This chain links TRBV5-4 with TRBJ2-5, with 7 bases fitting TRBD1. The CDR3 is made up of 14 amino acids. Germline CDR1 reads SGHNT; CDR2 reads YYREEE (reference sequence). The ends lost 4 bases at V and 5 bases at J; junction bases unmatched: 8. Written as DNA, the CDR3 is TGTGCCAGCAGCCACCCCTTGGGACAGGAGACCCAGTACTTC. The encoded protein is CASSHPLGQETQYF. The full variable domain, with the rest looked up from reference TRBV5-4 and TRBJ2-5, is ETGVTQSPTHLIKTRGQQVTLRCSSQSGHNTVSWYQQALGQGPQFIFQYYREEENGRGNFPPRFSGLQFPNYSSELNVNALELDDSALYLCASSHPLGQETQYFGPGTRLLVL.

The V call is TRBV6-5, the J call TRBJ1-6; TRBD1 might be the D (5 bases). The germline V and J ends were trimmed by 2 bases and 7 bases, with 9 bases remaining between them. The length of the CDR3 is 14 residues. Germline V gives CDR1 MNHEY, CDR2 SVGAGI. The CDR3 region has the DNA TGTGCCAGCAGTTACGGACAAAGAAATTCACCCCTCCACTTT. The encoded protein is CASSYGQRNSPLHF.

This chain links TRBV5-1 with TRBJ1-2; D remains unclear. CDR3 length: 16 residues. The germline V gene has CDR1 SGHRS and CDR2 YFSETQ. Trimming shortened V by 0 bases and J by 3 bases, and 15 bases separated the two germline ends. CDR3 region: CASSLGTFLADYGYTF. CDR3 DNA: TGCGCCAGCAGCTTGGGGACTTTCCTAGCGGACTATGGCTACACCTTC.

The rearrangement joins TRBV12-3 or TRBV12-4 to TRBJ1-6; 7 bases are a match to TRBD1. The V gene end was trimmed by 11 bases and the J gene end by 4 bases; junction bases not matched to a gene: 5. This CDR3 comprises 13 residues. Written as DNA, the CDR3 is TGTGCCGTGGCACAGGGGTATAATTCACCCCTCCACTTT. It encodes CAVAQGYNSPLHF.

This clone appeared a single time. The chain couples TRBV11-2 to TRBJ2-5; TRBD1 matches 12 bases. This CDR3 spans 17 amino acids. The V segment lost 1 base and the J segment 3 bases; nucleotides outside the gene matches: 6. The germline V gene has CDR1 SGHAT and CDR2 FQNNGV. CDR3 residues: CASSLGDRGRGKETQYF. CDR3 DNA sequence: TGTGCCAGCAGCTTAGGGGACAGGGGGCGAGGAAAAGAGACCCAGTACTTC.

The chain recombines TRBV19 with TRBJ1-5, with TRBD1 matching over 11 bases. This CDR3 has 17 residues. Germline V lookup: CDR1 LNHDA, CDR2 SQIVND (reference sequence). V trimming: 4 bases; J trimming: 2 bases; junction bases outside the gene matches: 7. The CDR3 loop reads CASSTGQGAIGNQPQHF. The CDR3 DNA reads as TGTGCCAGTAGTACCGGACAGGGGGCGATTGGCAATCAGCCCCAGCATTTT.

V and J are TRBV14 and TRBJ2-5; D might be TRBD1 (5 bases). CDR3 length: 15 residues. Trimming left V 2 bases short and J 3 bases short, with 13 bases between. Germline assignment: CDR1 SGHDN and CDR2 FVKESK. The DNA for the CDR3 is TGTGCCAGCAGCCAACGCAGGGATTGGGAAGAGACCCAGTACTTC. It specifies CASSQRRDWEETQYF.